This T cell receptor beta chain was profiled in a study of post-analysis software for immune sequencing data. Study-wide background: The cohort encompassed relapsing-remitting, secondary progressive and progressive-relapsing multiple sclerosis disease courses. Study-wide findings and caveats: Roughly 5 TRBV segments occurring more often in patients than controls included TRBV5-6, TRBV5-1 and TRBV20-1. Under the F measure, samples that were prepared in one batch clustered strongly together. Versus controls, multiple sclerosis patients showed significantly lower diversity (normalized Chao1).

Sequencing libraries made from TCR beta cDNA carried unique molecular identifiers. From about 0.98 to 11 million T cells, 400,000 to 650,000 cDNA molecules were obtained. MiXCR was run by TCRdb on the PCR reads, yielding one entry per CDR3 protein. The data show 800,000 to 950,000 distinct CDR3 sequences, 53% seen once. J was trimmed by 7 bases and V by 7 bases; bases with no gene match: 4. The germline V gene has CDR1 DFQATT and CDR2 SNEGSKA (reference sequence). The CDR3 is 12 amino acids. This clonotype was counted a few times. Antigen specificity is unknown. The sequenced material came from blood. This receptor was taken from a girl aged 5 to 17 with multiple sclerosis. The chain joins TRBV20-1 to TRBJ2-1; 10 bases line up with TRBD2. CDR3 nucleotides: TGCAGTGTAACTAGCGGGATAAATGAGCAGTTCTTC. This gives the protein CSVTSGINEQFF.